This T cell receptor (beta chain) comes out of a study of blood T cell repertoires in COVID-19. The overall study: Collection of acute and convalescent COVID-19 samples took place in the United States, Italy and Spain. PBMCs, B-cell-depleted T cells, or T cells provided the cDNA or gDNA that made up the material.

Sequencing was performed with immunoSEQ multiplex PCR; in TCRdb, only in-frame clones are kept and a portion is missing. The sample carries 450,000 to 500,000 clones, approximately 85% recorded once. The sequence was obtained from a human donor in a cohort sampled during active COVID-19. The specimen sequenced was peripheral blood.

The CDR3 sequence: CSGGSANTGELFF. The CDR3 DNA sequence: TGCAGCGGTGGTAGTGCGAACACCGGGGAGCTGTTTTTT. This chain joins TRBV29-1 and TRBJ2-2; D is ambiguous. Germline CDR1 SQVTM, CDR2 ANQGSEA. V lost 7 bases and J 0 bases, leaving 9 bases between the germline ends. This CDR3 has 13 amino acids.